The source of this T cell receptor (beta chain) is a study of T cell responses to AZD1222 COVID-19 vaccine. Overall study findings and caveats: Baseline antibody screening turned up just six seropositive AZD1222 recipients. None of the repertoires were sampled until the peak T cell response had passed.

A word on this clone: Its antigen is not known.

Libraries were prepared by immunoSEQ multiplex PCR; TCRdb keeps only in-frame clonotypes and omits some of them. The repertoire holds 140,000 to 150,000 clones, with nearly 90% as singletons. After removal of 4 bases from V and 0 bases from J, the junction contained 4 bases not matched to a gene. CDR1 and CDR2 (germline): SGHKS, YYEKEE (reference sequence). This CDR3 comprises 16 residues. The source was peripheral blood, collected on day 0 of AZD1222 vaccination. This clonotype was sampled from an adult in good health. The chain employs TRBV5-5 and TRBJ1-3; 10 positions agree with TRBD1. The CDR3 DNA follows: TGTGCCAGCAGCCGAGGACAGGGGGGCTCTGGAAACACCATATATTTT. Translated, it gives CASSRGQGGSGNTIYF.